The 27 T cell receptor beta chains below come from one sample, sequenced in a study of control samples from healthy donors and cancer patients. Clones were sequenced by immunoSEQ multiplex PCR, and TCRdb holds only the in-frame ones, with some missing. This table holds around 120,000 clones, more than 75% found once. Sample: blood. The source of these receptors is a woman between 65 and 79 years old in good health.

This CDR3 is CASSFTGAREQFF. For the CDR3, the DNA is TGTGCCAGCAGCTTTACAGGGGCTCGGGAGCAGTTCTTC. J is TRBJ2-1 and V is TRBV7-3; 7 bases line up with TRBD1. The V and J ends lost 3 bases and 10 bases, in that order; junction bases with no gene match: 6. The CDR3 is made up of 13 amino acids. Per the germline V gene, CDR1 is SGHTA and CDR2 is FQGTGA.

The genes are TRBV5-5 and TRBJ2-5; D is ambiguous. The V end lost 4 bases, the J end lost 1 base, and 5 bases lay between the germline ends. Germline CDR1 SGHKS, CDR2 YYEKEE (reference sequence). The CDR3 totals 12 residues. The CDR3: CASSPVQETQYF. CDR3 DNA: TGTGCCAGCAGCCCAGTCCAAGAGACCCAGTACTTC.

V is TRBV27 and J is TRBJ1-2; TRBD1 matches at 7 bases. The CDR3 runs to 14 residues. J lost 0 bases, V lost 2 bases, and 0 bases had no gene match. The germline gives CDR1 MNHEY, CDR2 SMNVEV (reference sequence). The CDR3 DNA reads TGTGCCAGCAGTTTAGACAGGGCTAACTATGGCTACACCTTC. It is translated as CASSLDRANYGYTF.

The J gene is TRBJ1-2, the V gene TRBV3-1 (or the pseudogene TRBV3-2), with a weak D call TRBD1 (6 bases). Germline V gives CDR1 LGHDT, CDR2 YNNKEL (reference sequence). This CDR3 is 15 amino acids long. V was trimmed by 0 bases and J by 6 bases, leaving 14 bases between them. CDR3 sequence (DNA): TGTGCCAGCAGCCAAGATTTCGGACAGAAAGATGGCTACACCTTC. Translated: CASSQDFGQKDGYTF.

This clone was observed a handful of times. The chain joins TRBV5-4 to TRBJ1-5; maybe TRBD1 (6 bases). This CDR3 contains 14 residues. V lost 2 bases, J lost 1 base, and 7 bases lay in between. From germline, CDR1 is SGHNT and CDR2 YYREEE (reference sequence). The CDR3, as DNA: TGTGCCAGCAGCTTCCAGGGGAGCAATCAGCCCCAGCATTTT. This translates into CASSFQGSNQPQHF.

The gene calls are TRBV6-5 and TRBJ1-3; 8 nucleotides match TRBD1. J lost 2 bases, V lost 7 bases, and 7 bases had no gene match. Germline V CDR1 and CDR2: MNHEY, SVGAGI. The CDR3 has 15 residues. CDR3 in DNA: TGTGCCAGCAAGGAGACAGGGGCGACTGGAAACACCATATATTTT. This encodes CASKETGATGNTIYF.

This chain joins TRBV27 and TRBJ1-4, with TRBD1 matching 7 bases. This CDR3 comprises 14 residues. V was clipped by 2 bases and J by 7 bases; unmatched bases: 4. Germline assignment: CDR1 MNHEY and CDR2 SMNVEV (reference sequence). The CDR3 coding sequence is TGTGCCAGCAGTTTAAGGGGGCGCGGTGAAAAACTGTTTTTT. This codes for CASSLRGRGEKLFF.

The CDR3 bases are TGTGCCAGCTCACCAATCGGGACAGGGGGCTACGAGCAGTACTTC. Amino acid sequence: CASSPIGTGGYEQYF. The chain recombines TRBV18 with TRBJ2-7, with 11 positions matching TRBD1. This CDR3 spans 15 amino acids. V trimming: 2 bases; J trimming: 3 bases; junction bases outside the gene matches: 3. Germline CDR1 and CDR2: KGHSH and LQKENI. Looking up the rest from reference TRBV18 and TRBJ2-7 gives the full variable domain: NAGVMQNPRHLVRRRGQEARLRCSPMKGHSHVYWYRQLPEEGLKFMVYLQKENIIDESGMPKERFSAEFPKEGPSILRIQQVVRGDSAAYFCASSPIGTGGYEQYFGPGTRLTVT.

V gene TRBV27 combines with J gene TRBJ1-5; D perhaps matches TRBD1 (5 bases). Germline assignment: CDR1 MNHEY and CDR2 SMNVEV (reference sequence). The length of the CDR3 is 15 residues. Trimming removed 5 bases at V and 5 bases at J, with 16 bases between. Here the CDR3 DNA reads TGTGCCAGCAGTAGGTGGGGGATCGGCGATCAGCCCCAGCATTTT. Encoded protein: CASSRWGIGDQPQHF.

On this clone: Within the sample, other DNA sequences also encode this same CDR3. The chain combines TRBV9 with TRBJ2-5, with 7 bases lining up with TRBD2. V lost 0 bases, J lost 5 bases, and 10 bases stayed unmatched. The germline CDR1 and CDR2 sequences are SGDLS and YYNGEE. The CDR3 spans 16 residues. The CDR3 loop reads CASSVEGGTGGETQYF. The CDR3 DNA follows: TGTGCCAGCAGCGTAGAAGGTGGGACCGGGGGGGAGACCCAGTACTTC.

The chain couples TRBV2 to TRBJ1-1; D ambiguous. CDR1 is SNHLY, CDR2 FYNNEI, per germline. The CDR3 contains 13 residues. V was pared by 5 bases and J by 1 base, with 8 bases between. The CDR3 DNA follows: TGTGCCAGCAGTCGAGACACGAACACTGAAGCTTTCTTT. Residues: CASSRDTNTEAFF.

The CDR3 loop is CSASGTGALGNSPLHF. The DNA of the CDR3 is TGCAGTGCTAGTGGGACAGGGGCCTTGGGGAATTCACCCCTCCACTTT. The genes are TRBV20-1 and TRBJ1-6; TRBD1 matches at 10 bases. The V gene end was trimmed by 3 bases and the J gene end by 7 bases; junction bases not matched to a gene: 9. CDR1 and CDR2 (germline): DFQATT, SNEGSKA (reference sequence). The CDR3 covers 16 residues.

This chain links TRBV6-6 with TRBJ1-4, with a weak D call TRBD1 (5 bases). Germline assignment: CDR1 MNHNY and CDR2 SVGAGI (reference sequence). The V and J ends lost 2 bases and 0 bases respectively, with 7 bases between them. The CDR3 extends over 15 amino acids. CDR3 sequence reads: CASSYQGATNEKLFF. DNA of the CDR3: TGTGCCAGCAGTTACCAAGGGGCAACTAATGAAAAACTGTTTTTT.

The J gene is TRBJ2-1, the V gene TRBV20-1; D is undetermined. Germline assignment: CDR1 DFQATT and CDR2 SNEGSKA (reference sequence). With 6 bases removed from V and 2 bases from J, the gap between germline ends came to 2 bases. The CDR3 totals 10 residues. The CDR3 region is CSATYNEQFF. The CDR3 DNA is TGCAGTGCAACCTACAATGAGCAGTTCTTC.

The J gene is TRBJ1-3, the V gene TRBV3-1 (or the pseudogene TRBV3-2); the match to TRBD1 covers 7 bases. Looked up from germline, CDR1 is LGHDT and CDR2 is YNNKEL (reference sequence). The ends lost 1 base at V and 2 bases at J; junction bases unmatched: 5. CDR3 length: 16 residues. The CDR3 DNA follows: TGTGCCAGCAGCCAAGTTCAGGGGGATCCTGGAAACACCATATATTTT. It encodes CASSQVQGDPGNTIYF.

A remark on this clone: One junction end disagrees with the germline gene, perhaps due to a read error. V is TRBV10-3 and J is TRBJ2-3; no clear D gene. The CDR3 has 13 amino acids. The V gene's germline CDR1 is ENHRY and CDR2 SYGVKD. Here the CDR3 DNA reads TGTGCCATTAGTGCTCTGGGGACAGATACGCAGTATTTT. Residues: CAISALGTDTQYF.

This clone was counted a few times. The chain carries TRBV5-4 and TRBJ1-2; no clear D gene. The CDR3 totals 15 residues. Trimming removed 2 bases from V and 4 bases from J, with 15 bases in between. The germline CDR1 and CDR2 sequences are SGHNT and YYREEE (reference sequence). CDR3 protein: CASSFPDPSGYGYTF. As DNA, the CDR3 is TGTGCCAGCAGCTTTCCGGACCCTAGCGGCTATGGCTACACCTTC.

This rearrangement joins TRBV27 to TRBJ1-1, with D uncertain. Germline CDR1 reads MNHEY; CDR2 reads SMNVEV (reference sequence). The germline V and J ends were trimmed by 6 bases and 4 bases, with 18 bases remaining between them. This CDR3 contains 15 residues. CDR3 in amino acids: CASSPSMLVGTEAFF. CDR3 nucleotide sequence: TGTGCCAGCAGCCCAAGTATGCTTGTCGGCACTGAAGCTTTCTTT.

V is TRBV10-3 and J is TRBJ1-5; D uncertain. CDR1 is ENHRY, CDR2 SYGVKD, per germline. V was cut by 3 bases and J by 2 bases, with 11 bases left in between. CDR3 length equals 15 residues. CDR3 sequence: CAISDTEAGNQPQHF. CDR3 bases: TGTGCCATCAGTGATACGGAGGCAGGCAATCAGCCCCAGCATTTT.

V gene TRBV3-1 (or the pseudogene TRBV3-2) combines with J gene TRBJ1-4; 7 nucleotides match TRBD1. The CDR3 has 14 residues. The V gene's germline CDR1 is LGHDT and CDR2 YNNKEL (reference sequence). Germline trimming cut 5 bases from V and 8 bases from J; bases unmatched to any gene: 8. The CDR3 spells CASSNTGAGEKLFF. The CDR3 region has the DNA TGTGCCAGCAGCAATACAGGGGCGGGAGAAAAACTGTTTTTT.

The J gene is TRBJ1-3, the V gene TRBV21-1. TRBV21-1 is a pseudogene locus. The CDR3 loop spans 15 amino acids. The CDR3 spells CASSKALEKSNTIYF. CDR3 in DNA: TGTGCCAGCAGCAAAGCGCTCGAGAAATCAAACACCATATATTTT.

J is TRBJ1-3 and V is TRBV7-8; TRBD1 matches at 7 bases. Trimming removed 4 bases from V and 8 bases from J; junction bases left unmatched: 8. The CDR3 runs to 14 residues. Germline V gene lookup returns CDR1 SGHVS and CDR2 FQNEAQ. CDR3 nucleotides: TGTGCCAGCAGCTCACAGGGGAGAGTTGACACCATATATTTT. It encodes CASSSQGRVDTIYF.

This chain uses TRBV4-3 with TRBJ1-1, with 7 nucleotides matching TRBD1. The CDR3 sequence is 16 residues long. Germline CDR1 is LGHNA and CDR2 is YSLEER. Unmatched junction bases numbered 9, after V lost 4 bases and J lost 1 base. CDR3 sequence: CASSPNPTGKNTEAFF. The CDR3 nucleotides read TGCGCCAGCAGCCCCAACCCGACAGGGAAGAACACTGAAGCTTTCTTT.

The chain joins TRBV5-1 to TRBJ2-5; 9 nucleotides agree with TRBD2. The CDR3 totals 17 residues. In germline, CDR1 is SGHRS, CDR2 YFSETQ. V was clipped by 5 bases and J by 5 bases; unmatched bases: 16. Here the CDR3 reads CASRPGSSGGPAETQYF. CDR3 in DNA: TGCGCCAGCAGGCCTGGAAGTAGCGGGGGCCCCGCCGAGACCCAGTACTTC.

The genes are TRBV27 and TRBJ1-2; 9 bases align to TRBD1. This CDR3 has 14 residues. V lost 0 bases, J lost 6 bases, and 2 bases stayed unmatched. Germline CDR1 reads MNHEY; CDR2 reads SMNVEV (reference sequence). The CDR3 here is CASSLSGTGNGYTF. For the CDR3, the DNA is TGTGCCAGCAGTTTATCCGGGACAGGGAATGGCTACACCTTC.

This clone is a singleton in its sample. The chain couples TRBV2 to TRBJ1-1; D possibly corresponds to TRBD1 (6 bases). CDR1 and CDR2 from the germline V gene are SNHLY and FYNNEI. The CDR3 has 11 amino acids. Trimming removed 5 bases at V and 10 bases at J, with 11 bases between. The CDR3 is CASSLARGAFF. The CDR3 nucleotides are TGTGCCAGCAGTCTTGCCAGGGGAGCTTTCTTT.

This clone was observed a handful of times. The rearrangement joins TRBV6-4 to TRBJ2-3; maybe TRBD1 (6 bases). This CDR3 has 14 residues. Germline V gene sequence: CDR1 MRHNA, CDR2 SNTAGT. Trimming left V 3 bases short and J 2 bases short, with 9 bases between. DNA for the CDR3: TGTGCCAGCAGTGAAACAGGGACCACAGATACGCAGTATTTT. It encodes CASSETGTTDTQYF.